This TCR beta chain appears in the sequencing data of a study of blood T cells in healthy people across ages. This clonotype was seen just once. CDR3 size: 14 residues. Germline V gives CDR1 SGDLS, CDR2 YYNGEE. Then a second PCR, running roughly 7 to 12 cycles, was carried out with a sample-barcoded 5' primer and a J-beta primer mix. TCRdb reprocessed the 5' RACE reads with MiXCR, giving one entry per CDR3 protein. The sample holds roughly 500,000 distinct CDR3 sequences, roughly a quarter seen once. This chain uses TRBV9 with TRBJ2-1; no clear D. The J call may be wrong; the DNA end is better matched by TRBJ2-7. This TCR was recovered from a woman in her seventies in good health. Source material: blood. CDR3 in amino acids: CASSVNGASYEQYF. The DNA of the CDR3 is TGTGCCAGCAGCGTAAATGGAGCCTCCTACGAGCAGTACTTC.